This TCR beta chain was found in a study of liver allograft versus peripheral blood T cells. Background on the study: The study compared liver allograft T cell receptor repertoires against peripheral blood repertoires of liver transplant recipients.

The germline CDR1 and CDR2 sequences are LNHDA and SQIVND (reference sequence). The CDR3 runs 15 residues. V was pared by 6 bases and J by 0 bases, with 7 bases of the junction left unmatched. Each CDR3 protein is one row after TCRdb ran MiXCR on the reads. Of 7,000 to 9,000 distinct CDR3 sequences in the sample, under 20% were seen once. Notes on the study in general: Within liver allografts, T cell receptor repertoires were reportedly different from those in peripheral blood.

By sample fraction, this clonotype is medium-sized. The antigen is unknown. J is TRBJ1-2 and V is TRBV19; 7 bases map to TRBD1. The TCR sequence derives from a human patient who had a liver transplant. Some T cells may be the graft donor's. CDR3 DNA sequence: TGTGCCAGTAGCTATGGAGGGGGCTCTAACTATGGCTACACCTTC. This translates into CASSYGGGSNYGYTF.